Listed below are T cell receptor beta chains from one sample, sequenced in a study of OX40 agonist ivuxolimab in advanced cancers. The table came from immunoSEQ multiplex PCR; TCRdb's copy has only in-frame clones and leaves some out. In the table there are approximately 38,000 clones, about 84% of which are singletons. The sample was CD4+ or CD8+ T cells sorted from blood, taken in a trial of the OX40 agonist ivuxolimab. These receptors all stem from an adult with an advanced solid tumor such as melanoma, head and neck, liver or kidney cancer. Each CDR3 is given with its conserved first and last residue. Each record gives: V gene, J gene, CDR3 protein.

V gene: TRBV7-6; J gene: TRBJ2-7; CDR3 protein: CASSLEGLAKRIYEQYF
V gene: TRBV10-3; J gene: TRBJ1-5; CDR3 protein: CAISEGPDRNQPQHF
V gene: TRBV19; J gene: NA; CDR3 protein: CASSSTGVVHEQYF
V gene: TRBV5-4; J gene: TRBJ1-6; CDR3 protein: CASSLSLGSPLHF
V gene: TRBV30; J gene: TRBJ1-2; CDR3 protein: CAWDLSLSAYGYTF
V gene: TRBV5-6; J gene: TRBJ2-7; CDR3 protein: CASSSSGSSYEQYF
V gene: TRBV18; J gene: TRBJ2-5; CDR3 protein: CASSTGFQETQYF
V gene: TRBV6-6; J gene: TRBJ1-1; CDR3 protein: CASTKGQENTEAFF
V gene: TRBV2; J gene: TRBJ2-2; CDR3 protein: CANKGGRGSGELFF
V gene: TRBV25-1; J gene: TRBJ1-1; CDR3 protein: CASSEYLNTEAFF
V gene: TRBV28; J gene: TRBJ2-7; CDR3 protein: CASSLSGTIADEQYF
V gene: TRBV28; J gene: TRBJ2-5; CDR3 protein: CASSPRPGEIQETQYF
V gene: TRBV5-4; J gene: TRBJ2-1; CDR3 protein: CASNPNSGRIRNEQFF
V gene: TRBV18; J gene: TRBJ2-7; CDR3 protein: CASSPTTGGHEQYF
V gene: TRBV5-1; J gene: TRBJ2-2; CDR3 protein: CASSLTGGRSTGELFF
V gene: TRBV2; J gene: TRBJ1-5; CDR3 protein: CASSELGGKSNQPQHF
V gene: TRBV19; J gene: TRBJ1-5; CDR3 protein: CASSIDLEQPQHF
V gene: TRBV7-3; J gene: TRBJ2-1; CDR3 protein: CASSLGRTEIYNEQFF
V gene: TRBV9; J gene: TRBJ1-2; CDR3 protein: CASSSRSWGVGYTF
V gene: TRBV6-1; J gene: TRBJ1-2; CDR3 protein: CASSEARTGGSYGYTF
V gene: TRBV5-1; J gene: NA; CDR3 protein: CASSMRDTSAEQYF
V gene: TRBV5-1; J gene: TRBJ2-2; CDR3 protein: CASSPKGPGELFF
V gene: TRBV4-2; J gene: TRBJ2-7; CDR3 protein: CASSLAGESSYEQYF
V gene: TRBV4-1; J gene: TRBJ2-5; CDR3 protein: CASSQRGGAGTIKETQYF
V gene: TRBV6-6; J gene: TRBJ1-1; CDR3 protein: CASSPDRANTEAFF
V gene: TRBV27; J gene: TRBJ2-2; CDR3 protein: CASSLLPGSSAGELFF
V gene: TRBV6-6; J gene: TRBJ1-3; CDR3 protein: CASSYYRNTIYF
V gene: TRBV6-6; J gene: TRBJ1-1; CDR3 protein: CASRRGTGNTEAFF
V gene: TRBV19; J gene: TRBJ1-1; CDR3 protein: CASSLVRDRSTEAFF
V gene: TRBV7-2; J gene: TRBJ2-7; CDR3 protein: CASNFARGAYEQYF
V gene: TRBV18; J gene: TRBJ2-4; CDR3 protein: CASSQRQGYGDIQYF
V gene: TRBV5-1; J gene: TRBJ1-6; CDR3 protein: CAGSDTGGAYNSPLHF
V gene: TRBV28; J gene: TRBJ2-7; CDR3 protein: CASSISYEQYF
V gene: TRBV18; J gene: TRBJ1-4; CDR3 protein: CASSPPNGNEKLFF
V gene: TRBV5-6; J gene: TRBJ2-4; CDR3 protein: CASSRVPGQGPGAKNIQYF
V gene: TRBV7-3; J gene: TRBJ2-5; CDR3 protein: CASSQRTSGRAAPETQYF
V gene: TRBV28; J gene: TRBJ2-2; CDR3 protein: CASSDLYGELFF
V gene: TRBV10-3; J gene: TRBJ1-6; CDR3 protein: CAIRMDQYRNSPLHF
V gene: TRBV6-6; J gene: TRBJ1-2; CDR3 protein: CASSPGQVLGYTF
V gene: TRBV6-5; J gene: TRBJ2-2; CDR3 protein: CASSPGPGNTGELFF
V gene: TRBV12-5; J gene: TRBJ2-3; CDR3 protein: CASGTAGEFTDTQYF
V gene: TRBV28; J gene: TRBJ1-2; CDR3 protein: CASSFSDYGYTF
V gene: TRBV14; J gene: TRBJ1-3; CDR3 protein: CASSQDRGNTIYF
V gene: TRBV2; J gene: TRBJ2-6; CDR3 protein: CASSENPVRAGGANVLTF
V gene: TRBV19; J gene: TRBJ2-3; CDR3 protein: CASSWGGRSTDTQYF
V gene: TRBV23-1; J gene: TRBJ2-1; CDR3 protein: CASSQGQGTHEQFF
V gene: TRBV5-1; J gene: TRBJ2-3; CDR3 protein: CASSLGQASTDTQYF
V gene: TRBV5-5; J gene: TRBJ2-7; CDR3 protein: CASSSGQGAIYEQYF
V gene: TRBV28; J gene: TRBJ2-1; CDR3 protein: CASPNNDRVLDEQFF
V gene: TRBV4-1; J gene: TRBJ2-7; CDR3 protein: CASSQDPTGSNYEQYF
V gene: TRBV6-4; J gene: TRBJ2-2; CDR3 protein: CASSDELNTGELFF
V gene: TRBV7-2; J gene: TRBJ2-7; CDR3 protein: CASSLAGGYEQYF
V gene: TRBV6-6; J gene: TRBJ1-2; CDR3 protein: CASRTGQGHGYTF